This T cell receptor beta chain was identified during a study of T cells in Graves' hyperthyroidism and ophthalmopathy. General study findings and limits: Most thyroid clonotypes expanded above 0.001 were also detected in blood.

Orbital computed tomography, thyroid ultrasound, serum thyroxine and TRAb, and clinical symptoms together informed the diagnoses. In the case of this clonotype: Its specificity is not known.

Per germline, CDR1 SGHRS and CDR2 YFSETQ. J was trimmed by 4 bases and V by 3 bases; bases with no gene match: 3. This CDR3 contains 14 residues. The CDR3 regions of TCR beta were amplified from RNA transcripts. During a first-round RT-PCR of the TCR CDR3, the HTBI primer set was used. TCRdb re-called the multiplex PCR reads through MiXCR, storing one row per CDR3 protein. The sample contains more than 450,000 distinct CDR3 sequences, 15% to 20% of which appear only once. This chain connects TRBV5-1 to TRBJ2-5; TRBD2 matches at 10 bases. Sequencing was carried out using blood. The source of this sequence is a man aged 35 to 55 with Graves' ophthalmopathy. The DNA of the CDR3 is TGCGCCAGCAGCTCCGGACTAGCGGTAGAGACCCAGTACTTC. Encoded protein: CASSSGLAVETQYF.